Listed here are 9 T cell receptor beta chains from one sample, sequenced in a study of T cells in Graves' hyperthyroidism and ophthalmopathy. Amplification of TCR beta CDR3 regions used RNA as the template. First-round RT-PCR targeting the TCR CDR3 was performed with the HTBI primer set. TCRdb re-called the multiplex PCR reads through MiXCR, storing one row per CDR3 protein. Of 350,000 to 400,000 distinct CDR3 sequences listed, about 19% are singletons. The sample consisted of blood. The receptors stem from a woman between 18 and 30 years old with Graves' hyperthyroidism.

Only a few counts were recorded for this clonotype. The chain employs TRBV18 and TRBJ2-7; 7 nucleotides align to TRBD1. Germline V gene lookup returns CDR1 KGHSH and CDR2 LQKENI. Trimming at V came to 3 bases and at J to 1 base, leaving 6 bases not matched to a gene. This CDR3 is built from 15 residues. CDR3 sequence reads: CASSPTQGDSYEQYF. The CDR3, as DNA: TGTGCCAGCTCACCCACTCAGGGGGATTCCTACGAGCAGTACTTC.

The chain employs TRBV7-9 and TRBJ1-1; possible D gene TRBD1, 6 bases. The V gene's germline CDR1 is SEHNR and CDR2 FQNEAQ (reference sequence). Trimming removed 4 bases at V and 5 bases at J, with 17 bases between. This CDR3 comprises 15 residues. CDR3 loop: CASSSVGGKGTEAFF. CDR3 bases: TGTGCCAGCAGCTCGGTCGGGGGCAAGGGTACTGAAGCTTTCTTT.

This clonotype has ten or more counts. The gene calls are TRBV6-5 and TRBJ1-1; 7 nucleotides align to TRBD1. The CDR3 contains 14 residues. The junction had 15 bases not matched to a gene; V was cut back by 11 bases and J by 6 bases. Germline V gene data show CDR1 as MNHEY and CDR2 as SVGAGI. CDR3: CASLRDSVGAEAFF. As DNA, the CDR3 is TGTGCCTCCCTTCGGGACAGCGTTGGGGCTGAAGCTTTCTTT.

This clonotype has at least ten counts. This chain connects TRBV12-3 or TRBV12-4 to TRBJ2-7; 9 bases are a match to TRBD1. The V segment lost 6 bases and the J segment 3 bases; nucleotides outside the gene matches: 15. The CDR3 length is 17 residues. The CDR3 nucleotides are TGTGCCAGCAGAGGGAACAGGGGGCCCCTGCCCCTCTACGAGCAGTACTTC. It encodes CASRGNRGPLPLYEQYF.

The CDR3 DNA is TGCGCCAGCAGCCAAGTAGGCAGGGGTGATTCACCCCTCCACTTT. Translation: CASSQVGRGDSPLHF. The chain joins TRBV4-1 to TRBJ1-6; D may be TRBD1 (6 bases). V lost 1 base, J lost 8 bases, and 12 bases lay in between. The CDR3 is 15 residues long. In germline, CDR1 is MGHRA, CDR2 YSYEKL.

At least ten counts were recorded for this clonotype. This sequence joins TRBV12-3 or TRBV12-4 and TRBJ1-2; 8 positions agree with TRBD1. Losses at the gene ends were 4 bases for V and 8 bases for J; bases not matched to a gene: 12. The CDR3 is 15 amino acids. The CDR3 DNA follows: TGTGCCAGCAGTTCGGGTTCGCCAGGGGGCGACGGCTACACCTTC. It specifies CASSSGSPGGDGYTF.

The table lists this clonotype with many counts. J is TRBJ2-2 and V is TRBV7-8; TRBD1 might be the D (6 bases). Germline loops: CDR1 SGHVS, CDR2 FQNEAQ. The V and J ends lost 8 bases and 4 bases respectively, with 20 bases between them. The CDR3 consists of 16 residues. The CDR3 sequence: CASQTHRAPSTGELFF. The CDR3 nucleotides read TGTGCCAGCCAGACCCACAGGGCCCCCAGCACCGGGGAGCTGTTTTTT.

Regarding this clonotype: A much more abundant neighbour one base away suggests this may be a read error. This chain links TRBV7-2 with TRBJ1-6, with D unclear. The CDR3 extends over 12 amino acids. V gave up 5 bases and J gave up 10 bases, with 9 bases separating them. The V gene's germline CDR1 is SGHTA and CDR2 FQGNSA. CDR3: CASSRWSSPLHF. CDR3 sequence (DNA): TGTGCCAGCAGCCGGTGGAGCTCACCCCTCCACTTT.

This clonotype was observed many times. The rearrangement links TRBV5-1 to TRBJ2-5; TRBD2 matches 8 bases. The germline V gene encodes CDR1 SGHRS and CDR2 YFSETQ. V trimming: 0 bases; J trimming: 3 bases; junction bases outside the gene matches: 4. This CDR3 region has 15 residues. The CDR3 protein is CASSLGGSGEETQYF. DNA of the CDR3: TGCGCCAGCAGCTTGGGTGGTAGCGGGGAAGAGACCCAGTACTTC.